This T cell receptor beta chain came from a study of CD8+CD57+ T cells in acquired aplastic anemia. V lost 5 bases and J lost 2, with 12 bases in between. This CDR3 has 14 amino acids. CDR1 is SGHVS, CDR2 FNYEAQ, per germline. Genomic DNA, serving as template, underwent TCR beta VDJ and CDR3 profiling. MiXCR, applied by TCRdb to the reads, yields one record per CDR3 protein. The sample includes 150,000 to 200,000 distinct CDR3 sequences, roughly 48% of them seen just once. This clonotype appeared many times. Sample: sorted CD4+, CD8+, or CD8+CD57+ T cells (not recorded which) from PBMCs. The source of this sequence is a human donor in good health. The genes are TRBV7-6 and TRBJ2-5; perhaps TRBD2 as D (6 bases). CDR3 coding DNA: TGTGCCAGCAGCCTAATTAGCGGACAAGAGACCCAGTACTTC. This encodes CASSLISGQETQYF.